Given below is one T cell receptor (beta chain) in context. The CDR3 has 14 residues. V lost 6 bases and J lost 8; bases outside the gene matches: 7. From germline, CDR1 is MNHEY and CDR2 SMNVEV (reference sequence). Generated by immunoSEQ multiplex PCR, the TCRdb table keeps only in-frame clones and is missing some. There are about 160,000 clones in the sample; 85% occur only once, and 1% to 1.2% lies in the top ten. This sample is part of a study of blood T cell repertoires in COVID-19. The origin of this receptor is a middle-aged man with acute or convalescent COVID-19. Input material: peripheral blood. This chain joins TRBV27 and TRBJ1-6, with 7 bases lining up with TRBD1. The CDR3 DNA is TGTGCCAGCAGGCCGACAGGGCGTCATTCACCCCTCCACTTT. Its translation: CASRPTGRHSPLHF.